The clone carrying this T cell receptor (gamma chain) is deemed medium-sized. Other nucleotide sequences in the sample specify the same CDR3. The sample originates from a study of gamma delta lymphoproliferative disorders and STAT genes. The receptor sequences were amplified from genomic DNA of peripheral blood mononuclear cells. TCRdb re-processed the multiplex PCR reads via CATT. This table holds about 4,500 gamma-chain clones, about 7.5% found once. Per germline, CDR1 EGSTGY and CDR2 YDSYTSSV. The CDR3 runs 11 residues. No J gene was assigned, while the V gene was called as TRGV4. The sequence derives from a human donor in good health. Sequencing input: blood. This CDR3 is CATWDGRGKLF. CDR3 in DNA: TGTGCCACCTGGGATGGGCGTGGGAAGCTCTTT.